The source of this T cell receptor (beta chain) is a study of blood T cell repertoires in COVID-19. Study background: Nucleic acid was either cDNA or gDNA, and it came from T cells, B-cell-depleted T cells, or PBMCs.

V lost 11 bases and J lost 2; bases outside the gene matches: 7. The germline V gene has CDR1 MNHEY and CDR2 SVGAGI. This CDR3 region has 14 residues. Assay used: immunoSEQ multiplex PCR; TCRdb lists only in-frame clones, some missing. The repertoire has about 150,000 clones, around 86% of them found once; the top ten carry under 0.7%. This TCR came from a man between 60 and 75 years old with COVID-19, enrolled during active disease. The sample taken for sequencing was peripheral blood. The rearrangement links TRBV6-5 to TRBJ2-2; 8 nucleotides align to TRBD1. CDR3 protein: CAAGQGENTGELFF. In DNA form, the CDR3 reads TGTGCCGCCGGACAGGGTGAAAACACCGGGGAGCTGTTTTTT.